The clone carrying this T cell receptor (beta chain) was found a few times. The data belong to a study of blood T cell repertoires in COVID-19. All enrollees were about 18 to 90 years old and from approximately 24 US areas. Cohorts were determined from participant-reported clinical history. Measured with immunoSEQ multiplex PCR; TCRdb has only the in-frame clones, and not every one. The sample has 300,000 or so clones, nearly 90% seen once; the top ten hold approximately 5.3%. The V gene's germline CDR1 is MNHEY and CDR2 SVGAGI. The CDR3 is 15 residues long. Germline trimming cut 6 bases from V and 4 bases from J; bases unmatched to any gene: 8.

The material sequenced was PBMCs or T cells enriched from blood (not recorded which). V usage is TRBV6-5 and J usage is TRBJ2-1, with 8 bases fitting TRBD2. The source of this sequence is a woman aged 25 to 39 who had recovered from COVID-19. CDR3 nucleotide sequence: TGTGCCAGCAGGCATAGCGGGGTCCTATACAATGAGCAGTTCTTC. Translating gives CASRHSGVLYNEQFF.